This record concerns one T cell receptor beta chain sequence. In the original workflow: Amplification from reference gene primers served as the basis for estimated nucleated cell counts. This table comes from immunoSEQ multiplex PCR, and its TCRdb copy is limited to in-frame clones, with some not included. V, J and clone size were drawn from that table, and D and trimming were deduced from the DNA. This sample has 300,000 to 350,000 clones; roughly 90% occur once, and the top ten carry 8% to 9.5%. In Cohort 3, a recovered donor had either two negative PCRs, clearance, or symptom resolution. This record comes from a study of blood T cell repertoires in COVID-19. The specimen sequenced was PBMCs or T cells enriched from blood (not recorded which). This receptor was obtained from a woman aged 18-30 years who had recovered from COVID-19.

The CDR3 DNA follows: TGTGCCAGCAGTTGGACAGGGGAAGACACTGAAGCTTTCTTT. It is translated as CASSWTGEDTEAFF. V usage is TRBV6-6 and J usage is TRBJ1-1; 9 bases agree with TRBD1. Per germline, CDR1 MNHNY and CDR2 SVGAGI (reference sequence). V lost 4 bases, J lost 3 bases, and 3 bases stayed unmatched. The CDR3 contains 14 residues.